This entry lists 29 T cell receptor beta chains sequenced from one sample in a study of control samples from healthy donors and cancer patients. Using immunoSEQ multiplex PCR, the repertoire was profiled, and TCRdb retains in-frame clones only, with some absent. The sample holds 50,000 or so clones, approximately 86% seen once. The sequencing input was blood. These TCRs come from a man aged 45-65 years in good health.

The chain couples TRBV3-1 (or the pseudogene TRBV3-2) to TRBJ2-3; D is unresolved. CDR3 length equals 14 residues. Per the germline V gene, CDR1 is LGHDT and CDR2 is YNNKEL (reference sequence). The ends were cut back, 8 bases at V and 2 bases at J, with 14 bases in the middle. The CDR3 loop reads CASAAARPTDTQYF. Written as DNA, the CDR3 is TGTGCCAGCGCGGCGGCTCGACCCACAGATACGCAGTATTTT.

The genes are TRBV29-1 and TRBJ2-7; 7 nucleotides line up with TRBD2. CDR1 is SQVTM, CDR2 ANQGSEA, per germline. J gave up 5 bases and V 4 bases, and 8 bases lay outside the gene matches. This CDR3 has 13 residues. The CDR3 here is CSVVGGKAHEQYF. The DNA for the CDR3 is TGCAGCGTTGTGGGGGGGAAGGCCCACGAGCAGTACTTC.

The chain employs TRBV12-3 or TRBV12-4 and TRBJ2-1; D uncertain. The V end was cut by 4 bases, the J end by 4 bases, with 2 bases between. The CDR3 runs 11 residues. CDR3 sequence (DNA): TGTGCCAGCAGTTCGTACAATGAGCAGTTCTTC. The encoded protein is CASSSYNEQFF.

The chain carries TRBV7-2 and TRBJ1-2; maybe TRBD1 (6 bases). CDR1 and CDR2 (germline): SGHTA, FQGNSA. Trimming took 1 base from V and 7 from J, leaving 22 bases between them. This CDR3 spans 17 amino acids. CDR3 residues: CASSLEARGNWGAGYTF. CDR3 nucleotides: TGTGCCAGCAGCTTAGAGGCCAGGGGAAATTGGGGAGCTGGCTACACCTTC.

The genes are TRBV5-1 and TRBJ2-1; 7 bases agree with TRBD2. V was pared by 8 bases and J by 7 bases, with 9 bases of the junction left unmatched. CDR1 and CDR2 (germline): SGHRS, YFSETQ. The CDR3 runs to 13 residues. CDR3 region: CARLAIRGNEQFF. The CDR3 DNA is TGCGCCAGACTAGCGATCCGGGGTAATGAGCAGTTCTTC. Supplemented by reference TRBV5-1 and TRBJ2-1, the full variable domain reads KAGVTQTPRYLIKTRGQQVTLSCSPISGHRSVSWYQQTPGQGLQFLFEYFSETQRNKGNFPGRFSGRQFSNSRSEMNVSTLELGDSALYLCARLAIRGNEQFFGPGTRLTVL.

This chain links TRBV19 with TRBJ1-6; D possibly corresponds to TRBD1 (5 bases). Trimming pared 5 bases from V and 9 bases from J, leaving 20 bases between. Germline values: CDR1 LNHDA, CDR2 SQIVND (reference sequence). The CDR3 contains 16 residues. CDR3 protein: CASSPYSGTGGSPLHF. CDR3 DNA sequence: TGTGCCAGTAGTCCCTATTCGGGTACTGGGGGTTCACCCCTCCACTTT.

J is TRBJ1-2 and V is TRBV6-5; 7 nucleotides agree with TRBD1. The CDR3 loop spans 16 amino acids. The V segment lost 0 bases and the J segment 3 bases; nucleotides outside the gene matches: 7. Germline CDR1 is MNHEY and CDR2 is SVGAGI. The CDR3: CASSYSVRDSYYGYTF. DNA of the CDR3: TGTGCCAGCAGTTACTCAGTCCGGGACAGTTACTATGGCTACACCTTC.

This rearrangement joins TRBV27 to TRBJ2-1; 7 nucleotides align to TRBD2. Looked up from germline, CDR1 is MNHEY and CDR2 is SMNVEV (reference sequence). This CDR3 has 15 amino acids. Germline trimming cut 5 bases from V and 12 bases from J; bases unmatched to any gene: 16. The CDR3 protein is CASSPLHKRREWQFF. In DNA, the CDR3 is TGTGCCAGCAGTCCCCTCCATAAGAGGCGGGAGTGGCAGTTCTTC.

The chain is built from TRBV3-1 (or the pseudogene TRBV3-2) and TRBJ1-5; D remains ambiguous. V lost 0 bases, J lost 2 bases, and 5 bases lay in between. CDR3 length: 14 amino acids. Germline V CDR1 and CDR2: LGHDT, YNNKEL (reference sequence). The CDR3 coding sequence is TGTGCCAGCAGCCAAGAGGAGGGCAATCAGCCCCAGCATTTT. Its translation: CASSQEEGNQPQHF.

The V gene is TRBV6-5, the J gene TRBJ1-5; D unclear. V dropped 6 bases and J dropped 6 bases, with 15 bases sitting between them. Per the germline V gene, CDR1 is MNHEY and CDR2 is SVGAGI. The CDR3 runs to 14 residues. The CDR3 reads CASSRVGSSQPQHF. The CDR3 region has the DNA TGTGCCAGCAGCCGGGTAGGGAGTAGTCAGCCCCAGCATTTT.

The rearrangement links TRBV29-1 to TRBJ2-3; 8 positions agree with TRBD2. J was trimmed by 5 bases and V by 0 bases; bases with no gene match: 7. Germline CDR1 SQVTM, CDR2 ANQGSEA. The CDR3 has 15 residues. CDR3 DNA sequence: TGCAGCGTTGAAGAGGGTAGCGGGACGTTAGATACGCAGTATTTT. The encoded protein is CSVEEGSGTLDTQYF.

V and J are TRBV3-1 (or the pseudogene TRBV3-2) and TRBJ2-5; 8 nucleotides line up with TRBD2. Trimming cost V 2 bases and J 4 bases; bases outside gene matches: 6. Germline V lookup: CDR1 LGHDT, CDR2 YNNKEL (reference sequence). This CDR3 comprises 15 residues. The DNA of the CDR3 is TGTGCCAGCAGCCAATTCCCGGGAGGGCTAGAGACCCAGTACTTC. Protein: CASSQFPGGLETQYF.

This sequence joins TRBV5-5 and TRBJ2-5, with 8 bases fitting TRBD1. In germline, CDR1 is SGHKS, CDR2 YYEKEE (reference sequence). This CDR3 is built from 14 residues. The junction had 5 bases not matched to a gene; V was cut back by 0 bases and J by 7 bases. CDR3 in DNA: TGTGCCAGCAGCTTGGGGACAGGGTCCGGGACCCAGTACTTC. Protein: CASSLGTGSGTQYF.

The CDR3 is CASSSQGGGIGNQPQHF. As DNA, the CDR3 is TGTGCCAGTAGTTCACAGGGAGGGGGTATAGGCAATCAGCCCCAGCATTTT. The chain employs TRBV19 and TRBJ1-5, with D possibly matching TRBD1 (6 bases). V was pared by 5 bases and J by 2 bases, with 19 bases between. CDR1 and CDR2 (germline): LNHDA, SQIVND (reference sequence). CDR3 length: 17 amino acids.

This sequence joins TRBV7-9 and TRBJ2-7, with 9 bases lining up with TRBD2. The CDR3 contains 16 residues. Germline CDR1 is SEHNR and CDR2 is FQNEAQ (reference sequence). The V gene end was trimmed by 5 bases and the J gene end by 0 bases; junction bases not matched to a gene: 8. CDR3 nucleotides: TGTGCCAGCAGCCTCTTCATAGCGGGAGCCTCCTACGAGCAGTACTTC. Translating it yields CASSLFIAGASYEQYF.

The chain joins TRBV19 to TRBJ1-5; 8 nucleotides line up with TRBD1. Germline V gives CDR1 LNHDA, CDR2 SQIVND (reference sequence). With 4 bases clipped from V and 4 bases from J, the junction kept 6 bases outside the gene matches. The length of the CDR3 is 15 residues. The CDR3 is CASSTRGLGNQPQHF. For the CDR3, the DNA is TGTGCCAGTAGTACCAGGGGGCTTGGGAATCAGCCCCAGCATTTT.

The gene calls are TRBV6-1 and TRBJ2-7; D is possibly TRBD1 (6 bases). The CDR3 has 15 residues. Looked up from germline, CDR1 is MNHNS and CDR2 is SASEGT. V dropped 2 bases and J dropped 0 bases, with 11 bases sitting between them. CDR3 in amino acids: CASSELRGFSYEQYF. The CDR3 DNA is TGTGCCAGCAGTGAATTGAGGGGGTTCTCCTACGAGCAGTACTTC.

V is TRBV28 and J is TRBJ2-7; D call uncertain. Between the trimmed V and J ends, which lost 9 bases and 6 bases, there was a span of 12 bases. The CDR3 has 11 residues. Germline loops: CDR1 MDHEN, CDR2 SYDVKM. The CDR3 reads CASYQEFEQYF. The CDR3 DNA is TGTGCCAGTTACCAGGAGTTCGAGCAGTACTTC. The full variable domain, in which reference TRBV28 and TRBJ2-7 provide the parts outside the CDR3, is DVKVTQSSRYLVKRTGEKVFLECVQDMDHENMFWYRQDPGLGLRLIYFSYDVKMKEKGDIPEGYSVSREKKERFSLILESASTNQTSMYLCASYQEFEQYFGPGTRLTVT.

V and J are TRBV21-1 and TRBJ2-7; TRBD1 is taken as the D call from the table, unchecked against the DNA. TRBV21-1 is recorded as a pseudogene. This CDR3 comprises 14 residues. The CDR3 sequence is CASSNDREAYEQYF. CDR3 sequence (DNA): TGTGCCAGCAGCAACGACAGAGAAGCCTACGAGCAGTACTTC.

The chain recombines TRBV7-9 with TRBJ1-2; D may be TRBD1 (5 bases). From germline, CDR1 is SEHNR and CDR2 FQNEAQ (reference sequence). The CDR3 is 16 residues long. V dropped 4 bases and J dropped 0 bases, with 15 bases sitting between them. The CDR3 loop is CASSSFGANANYGYTF. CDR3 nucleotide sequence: TGTGCCAGCAGCTCCTTCGGGGCAAACGCTAACTATGGCTACACCTTC.

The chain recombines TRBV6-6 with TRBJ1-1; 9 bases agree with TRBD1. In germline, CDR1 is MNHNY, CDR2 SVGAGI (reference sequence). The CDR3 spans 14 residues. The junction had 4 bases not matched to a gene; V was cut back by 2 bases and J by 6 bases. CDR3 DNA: TGTGCCAGCAGTTACGGGACAGGGTTGCCTGAAGCTTTCTTT. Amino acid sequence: CASSYGTGLPEAFF.

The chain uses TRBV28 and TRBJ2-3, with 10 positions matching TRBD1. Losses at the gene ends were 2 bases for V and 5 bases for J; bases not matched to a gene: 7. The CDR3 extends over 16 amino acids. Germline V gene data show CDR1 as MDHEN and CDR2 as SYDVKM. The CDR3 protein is CASSLGGQGLGDTQYF. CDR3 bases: TGTGCCAGCAGTTTAGGGGGACAGGGGCTCGGAGATACGCAGTATTTT. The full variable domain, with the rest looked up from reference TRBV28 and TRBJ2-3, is DVKVTQSSRYLVKRTGEKVFLECVQDMDHENMFWYRQDPGLGLRLIYFSYDVKMKEKGDIPEGYSVSREKKERFSLILESASTNQTSMYLCASSLGGQGLGDTQYFGPGTRLTVL.

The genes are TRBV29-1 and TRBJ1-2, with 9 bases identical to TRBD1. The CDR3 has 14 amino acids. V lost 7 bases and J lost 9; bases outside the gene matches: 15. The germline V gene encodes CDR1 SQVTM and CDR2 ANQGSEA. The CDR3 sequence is CSATRDRDQNSYTF. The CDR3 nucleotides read TGCAGCGCGACCCGGGACAGGGATCAAAACAGCTACACCTTC.

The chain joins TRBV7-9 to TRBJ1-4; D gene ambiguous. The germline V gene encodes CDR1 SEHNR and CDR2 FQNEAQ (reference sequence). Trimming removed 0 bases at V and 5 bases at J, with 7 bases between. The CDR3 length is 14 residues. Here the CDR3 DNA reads TGTGCCAGCAGCTTAGCAGGGTTGAATGAAAAACTGTTTTTT. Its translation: CASSLAGLNEKLFF.

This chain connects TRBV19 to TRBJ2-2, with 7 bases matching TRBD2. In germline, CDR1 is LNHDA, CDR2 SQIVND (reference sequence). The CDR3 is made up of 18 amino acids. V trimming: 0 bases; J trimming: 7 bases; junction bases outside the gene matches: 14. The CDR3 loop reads CASSIDRLWGGPHGELFF. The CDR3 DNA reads TGTGCCAGTAGTATAGATCGTTTATGGGGAGGGCCTCACGGGGAGCTGTTTTTT.

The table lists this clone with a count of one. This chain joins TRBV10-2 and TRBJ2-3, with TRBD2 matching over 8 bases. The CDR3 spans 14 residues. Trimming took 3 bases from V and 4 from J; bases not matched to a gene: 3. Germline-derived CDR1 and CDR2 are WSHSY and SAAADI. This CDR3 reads CASSEPGGADTQYF. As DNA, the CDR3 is TGCGCCAGCAGTGAACCGGGAGGGGCAGATACGCAGTATTTT.

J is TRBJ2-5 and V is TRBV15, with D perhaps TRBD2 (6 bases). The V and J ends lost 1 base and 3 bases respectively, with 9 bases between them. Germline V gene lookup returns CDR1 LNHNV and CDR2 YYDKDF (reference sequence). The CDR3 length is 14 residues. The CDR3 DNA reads TGTGCCACCAGCAGAGGAGGCGGGGAAGAGACCCAGTACTTC. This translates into CATSRGGGEETQYF.

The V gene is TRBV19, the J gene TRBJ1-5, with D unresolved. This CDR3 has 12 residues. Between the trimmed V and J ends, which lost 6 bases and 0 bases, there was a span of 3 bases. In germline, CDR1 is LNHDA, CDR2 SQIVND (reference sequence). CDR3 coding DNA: TGTGCCAGTAGGACTAGCAATCAGCCCCAGCATTTT. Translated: CASRTSNQPQHF.

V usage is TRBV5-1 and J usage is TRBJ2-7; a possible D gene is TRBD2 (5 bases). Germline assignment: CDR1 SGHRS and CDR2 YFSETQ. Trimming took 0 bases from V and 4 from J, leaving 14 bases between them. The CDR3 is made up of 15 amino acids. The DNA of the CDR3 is TGCGCCAGCAGCTTGGGTTTGACGGGAACGTACGAGCAGTACTTC. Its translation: CASSLGLTGTYEQYF.